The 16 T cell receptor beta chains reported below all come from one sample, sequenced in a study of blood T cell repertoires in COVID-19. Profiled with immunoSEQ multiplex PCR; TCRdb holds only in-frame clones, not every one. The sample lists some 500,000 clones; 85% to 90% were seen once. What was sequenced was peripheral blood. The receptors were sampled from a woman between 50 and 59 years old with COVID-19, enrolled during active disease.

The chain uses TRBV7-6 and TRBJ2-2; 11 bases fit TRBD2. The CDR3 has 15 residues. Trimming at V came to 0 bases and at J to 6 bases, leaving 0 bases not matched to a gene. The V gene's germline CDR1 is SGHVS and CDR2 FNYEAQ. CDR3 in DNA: TGTGCCAGCAGCTTAGCTAGCGGGGGGGCCGGGGAGCTGTTTTTT. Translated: CASSLASGGAGELFF.

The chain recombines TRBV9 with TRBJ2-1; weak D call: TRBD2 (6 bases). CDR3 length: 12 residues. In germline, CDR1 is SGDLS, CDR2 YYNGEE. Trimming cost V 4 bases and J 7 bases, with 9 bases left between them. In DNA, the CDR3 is TGTGCCAGCAGCATCGGAGGGAATGAGCAGTTCTTC. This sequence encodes CASSIGGNEQFF. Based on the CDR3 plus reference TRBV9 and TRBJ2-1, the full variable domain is DSGVTQTPKHLITATGQRVTLRCSPRSGDLSVYWYQQSLDQGLQFLIQYYNGEERAKGNILERFSAQQFPDLHSELNLSSLELGDSALYFCASSIGGNEQFFGPGTRLTVL.

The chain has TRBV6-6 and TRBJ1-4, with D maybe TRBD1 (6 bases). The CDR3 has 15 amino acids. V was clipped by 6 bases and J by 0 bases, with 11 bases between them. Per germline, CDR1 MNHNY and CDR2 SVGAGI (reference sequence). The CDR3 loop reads CASRDRFSTNEKLFF. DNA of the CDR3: TGTGCCAGCAGGGACAGATTTTCAACTAATGAAAAACTGTTTTTT.

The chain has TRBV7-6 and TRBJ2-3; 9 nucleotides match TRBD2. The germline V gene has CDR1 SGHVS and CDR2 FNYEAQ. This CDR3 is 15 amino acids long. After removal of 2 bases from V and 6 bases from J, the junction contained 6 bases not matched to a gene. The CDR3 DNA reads TGTGCCAGCAGCTTATTCGCCCTAGCGGGGGATACGCAGTATTTT. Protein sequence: CASSLFALAGDTQYF.

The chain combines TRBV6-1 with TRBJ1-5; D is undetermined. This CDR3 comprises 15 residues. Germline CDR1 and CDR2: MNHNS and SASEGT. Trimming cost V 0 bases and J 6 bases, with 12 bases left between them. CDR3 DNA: TGTGCCAGCAGTGAAGCACCGAGGGTGGGTCAGCCCCAGCATTTT. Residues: CASSEAPRVGQPQHF.

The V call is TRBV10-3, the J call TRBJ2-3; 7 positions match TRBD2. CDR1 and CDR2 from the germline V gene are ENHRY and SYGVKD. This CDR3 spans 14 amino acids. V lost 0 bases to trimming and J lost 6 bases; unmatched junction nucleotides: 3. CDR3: CAISESAGEDTQYF. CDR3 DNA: TGTGCCATCAGTGAGTCTGCGGGGGAGGATACGCAGTATTTT.

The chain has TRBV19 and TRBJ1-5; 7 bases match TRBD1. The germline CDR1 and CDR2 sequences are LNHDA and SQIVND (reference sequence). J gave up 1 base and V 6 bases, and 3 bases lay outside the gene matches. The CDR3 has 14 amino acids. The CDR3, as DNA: TGTGCCAGTAGCCCGACAGGGAGCAATCAGCCCCAGCATTTT. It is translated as CASSPTGSNQPQHF. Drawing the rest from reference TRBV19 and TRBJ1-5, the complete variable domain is DGGITQSPKYLFRKEGQNVTLSCEQNLNHDAMYWYRQDPGQGLRLIYYSQIVNDFQKGDIAEGYSVSREKKESFPLTVTSAQKNPTAFYLCASSPTGSNQPQHFGDGTRLSIL.

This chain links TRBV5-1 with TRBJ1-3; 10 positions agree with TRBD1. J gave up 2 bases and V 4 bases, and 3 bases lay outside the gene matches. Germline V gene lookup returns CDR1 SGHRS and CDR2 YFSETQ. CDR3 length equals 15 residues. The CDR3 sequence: CASSPGTGAGNTIYF. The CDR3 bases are TGCGCCAGCAGCCCCGGGACAGGGGCTGGAAACACCATATATTTT.

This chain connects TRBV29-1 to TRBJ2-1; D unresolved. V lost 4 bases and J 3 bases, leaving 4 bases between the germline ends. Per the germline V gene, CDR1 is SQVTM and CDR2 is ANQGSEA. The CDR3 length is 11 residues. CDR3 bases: TGCAGCGTTGGAGGCTACAATGAGCAGTTCTTC. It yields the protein CSVGGYNEQFF.

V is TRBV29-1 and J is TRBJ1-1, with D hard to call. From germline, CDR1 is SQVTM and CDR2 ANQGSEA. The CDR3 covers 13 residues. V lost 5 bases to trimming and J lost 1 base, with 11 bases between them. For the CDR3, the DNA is TGCAGCGTTCTACGACAAGAGAACACTGAAGCTTTCTTT. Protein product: CSVLRQENTEAFF.

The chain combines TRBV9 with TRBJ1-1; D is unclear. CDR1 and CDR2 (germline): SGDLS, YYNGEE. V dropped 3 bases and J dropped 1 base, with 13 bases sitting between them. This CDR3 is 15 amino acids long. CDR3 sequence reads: CASSGRGGSNTEAFF. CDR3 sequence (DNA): TGTGCCAGCAGCGGTAGAGGCGGGTCGAACACTGAAGCTTTCTTT. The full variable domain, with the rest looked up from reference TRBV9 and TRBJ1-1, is DSGVTQTPKHLITATGQRVTLRCSPRSGDLSVYWYQQSLDQGLQFLIQYYNGEERAKGNILERFSAQQFPDLHSELNLSSLELGDSALYFCASSGRGGSNTEAFFGQGTRLTVV.

The CDR3 here is CASSEGTAYGYTF. The CDR3 region has the DNA TGCGCCAGCAGTGAAGGGACAGCGTATGGCTACACCTTC. The gene calls are TRBV10-1 and TRBJ1-2, with TRBD1 matching 7 bases. CDR1 is WNHNN, CDR2 SYGVQD, per germline (reference sequence). This CDR3 contains 13 residues. V dropped 3 bases and J dropped 5; count of bases not matched to a gene: 3.

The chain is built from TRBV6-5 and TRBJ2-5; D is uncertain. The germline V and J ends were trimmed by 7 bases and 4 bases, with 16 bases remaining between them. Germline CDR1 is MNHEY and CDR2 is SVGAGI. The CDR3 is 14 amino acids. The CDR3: CASKTVGNAETQYF. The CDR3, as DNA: TGTGCCAGCAAAACAGTCGGAAACGCAGAGACCCAGTACTTC.

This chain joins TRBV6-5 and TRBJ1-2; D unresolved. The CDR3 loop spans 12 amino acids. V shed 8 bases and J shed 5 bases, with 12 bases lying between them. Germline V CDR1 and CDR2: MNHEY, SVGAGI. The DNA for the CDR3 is TGTGCCAGCGGGCCGCCCGCGTATGGCTACACCTTC. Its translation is CASGPPAYGYTF.

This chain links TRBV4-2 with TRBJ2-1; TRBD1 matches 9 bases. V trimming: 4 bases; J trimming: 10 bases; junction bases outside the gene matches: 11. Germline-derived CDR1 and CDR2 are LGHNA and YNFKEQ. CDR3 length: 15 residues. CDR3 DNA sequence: TGTGCCAGCAGCCTCGCAGGGGGGACAGGGAGGGAGCAGTTCTTC. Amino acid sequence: CASSLAGGTGREQFF.

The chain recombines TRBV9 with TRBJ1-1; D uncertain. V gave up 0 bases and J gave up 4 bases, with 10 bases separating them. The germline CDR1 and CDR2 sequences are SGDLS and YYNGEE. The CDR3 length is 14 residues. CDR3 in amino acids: CASSVDTQSTEAFF. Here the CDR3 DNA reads TGTGCCAGCAGCGTAGATACCCAGTCCACTGAAGCTTTCTTT.